This T cell receptor (beta chain) was profiled in a study of Graves' ophthalmopathy and Graves' hyperthyroidism. Study-wide context: In this cohort's terms, stable hyperthyroidism meant no ophthalmopathy by 18 months of follow-up.

General study results and limits: A model of 13 signatures distinguished ophthalmopathy from stable hyperthyroidism at around 90% sensitivity and 81.08% specificity. Most thyroid clonotypes with frequency above 0.001 were detected in blood too.

About this clonotype itself: Its matching antigen is unknown.

The V gene end was trimmed by 3 bases and the J gene end by 3 bases; junction bases not matched to a gene: 7. The CDR3 is 16 residues long. Germline V CDR1 and CDR2: SQVTM, ANQGSEA. For repertoire sequencing, the TCR beta CDR3 regions were amplified from RNA transcripts. The authors performed first-round RT-PCR with HTBI primers and then a second-round multiplex PCR. TCRdb reanalysed the multiplex PCR reads using MiXCR and keeps one entry per CDR3 protein. The table records over a million distinct CDR3 sequences, around a third of them present only once. Newly diagnosed hyperthyroidism donors, aged 18 to 65, duration under 2 months.

The V call is TRBV29-1, the J call TRBJ2-2, with TRBD2 matching 10 bases. The receptor comes from an adult man with Graves' hyperthyroidism. Sequencing used peripheral blood or thyroid tissue (not recorded which). CDR3 bases: TGCAGCGTTGATGGCAGGGGACTAGCGCACACCGGGGAGCTGTTTTTT. The encoded protein is CSVDGRGLAHTGELFF.